Sequencing of this T cell receptor beta chain was carried out in a study of T cell responses to AZD1222 COVID-19 vaccine. Whole-study results and caveats: At study baseline, merely six AZD1222 recipients were seropositive.

Details on this clone: Its specificity is not known.

Data came from immunoSEQ multiplex PCR; TCRdb stores just in-frame clones and leaves some out. The profile shows around 130,000 clones, 80% to 90% of them singletons. The CDR3 has 13 amino acids. CDR1 MNHEY and CDR2 SVGAGI come from the germline V gene. V gave up 7 bases and J gave up 5 bases; unmatched junction bases: 4. The chain employs TRBV6-5 and TRBJ1-1; 10 nucleotides align to TRBD1. Source: peripheral blood, taken on day 0 of AZD1222 vaccination. The origin of this receptor is an adult in good health. CDR3 nucleotides: TGTGCCAGCATCCGGACAGGGGGGACTGAAGCTTTCTTT. Its protein is CASIRTGGTEAFF.